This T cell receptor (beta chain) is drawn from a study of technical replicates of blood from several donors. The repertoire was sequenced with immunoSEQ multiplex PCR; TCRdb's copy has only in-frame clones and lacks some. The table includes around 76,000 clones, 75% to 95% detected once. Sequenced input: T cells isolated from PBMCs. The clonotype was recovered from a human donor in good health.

The chain's CDR3 is CASSFFGGGNYGYTF. The DNA for the CDR3 is TGTGCCAGCAGCTTTTTTGGGGGCGGTAACTATGGCTACACCTTC. This chain connects TRBV11-2 to TRBJ1-2; possibly TRBD1 for D (6 bases). The V and J ends lost 3 bases and 1 base respectively, with 12 bases between them. The CDR3 covers 15 residues. Per germline, CDR1 SGHAT and CDR2 FQNNGV.